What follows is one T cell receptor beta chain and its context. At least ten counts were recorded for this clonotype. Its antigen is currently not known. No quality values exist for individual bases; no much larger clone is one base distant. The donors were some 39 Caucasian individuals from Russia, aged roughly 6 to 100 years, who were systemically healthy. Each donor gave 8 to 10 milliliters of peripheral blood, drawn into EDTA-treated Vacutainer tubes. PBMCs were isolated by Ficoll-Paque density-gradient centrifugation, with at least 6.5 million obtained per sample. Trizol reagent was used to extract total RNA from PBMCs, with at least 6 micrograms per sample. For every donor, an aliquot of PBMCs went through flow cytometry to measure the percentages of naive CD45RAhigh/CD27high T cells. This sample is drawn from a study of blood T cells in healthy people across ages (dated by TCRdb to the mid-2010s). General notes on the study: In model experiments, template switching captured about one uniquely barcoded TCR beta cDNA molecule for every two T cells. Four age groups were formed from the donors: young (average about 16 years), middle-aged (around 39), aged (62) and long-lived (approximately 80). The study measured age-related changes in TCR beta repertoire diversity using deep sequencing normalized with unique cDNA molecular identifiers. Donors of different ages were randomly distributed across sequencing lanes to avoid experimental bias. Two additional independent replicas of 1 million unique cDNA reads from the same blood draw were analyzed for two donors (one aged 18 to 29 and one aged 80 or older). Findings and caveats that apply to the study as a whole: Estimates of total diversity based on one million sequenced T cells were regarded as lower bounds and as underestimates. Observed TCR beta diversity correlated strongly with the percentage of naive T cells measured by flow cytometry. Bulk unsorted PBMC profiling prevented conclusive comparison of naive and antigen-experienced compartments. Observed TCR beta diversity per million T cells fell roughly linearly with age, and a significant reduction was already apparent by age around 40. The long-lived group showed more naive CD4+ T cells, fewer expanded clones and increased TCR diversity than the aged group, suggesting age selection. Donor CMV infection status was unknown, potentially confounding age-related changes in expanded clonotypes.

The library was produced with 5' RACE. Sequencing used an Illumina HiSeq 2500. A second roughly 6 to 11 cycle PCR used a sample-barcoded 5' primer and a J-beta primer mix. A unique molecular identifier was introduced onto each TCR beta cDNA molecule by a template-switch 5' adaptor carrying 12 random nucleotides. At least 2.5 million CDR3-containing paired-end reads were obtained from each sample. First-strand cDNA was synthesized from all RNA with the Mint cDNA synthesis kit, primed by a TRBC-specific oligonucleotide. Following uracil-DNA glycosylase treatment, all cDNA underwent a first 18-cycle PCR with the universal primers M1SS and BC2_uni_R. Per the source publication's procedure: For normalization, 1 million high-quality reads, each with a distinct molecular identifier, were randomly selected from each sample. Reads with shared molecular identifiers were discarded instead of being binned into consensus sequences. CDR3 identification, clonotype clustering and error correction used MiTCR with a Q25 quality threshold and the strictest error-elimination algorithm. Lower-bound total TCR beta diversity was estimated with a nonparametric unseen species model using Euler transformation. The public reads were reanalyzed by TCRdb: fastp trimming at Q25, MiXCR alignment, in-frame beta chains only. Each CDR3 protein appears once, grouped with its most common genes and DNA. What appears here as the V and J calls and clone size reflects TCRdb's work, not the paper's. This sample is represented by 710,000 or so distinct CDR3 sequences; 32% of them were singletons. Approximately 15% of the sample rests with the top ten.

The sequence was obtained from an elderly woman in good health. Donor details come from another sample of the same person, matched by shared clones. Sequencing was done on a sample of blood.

The CDR3 protein is CASSEAGQRSTDTQYF. The DNA sequence is TGTGCCAGCAGTGAAGCGGGGCAGAGAAGCACAGATACGCAGTATTTT. The chain joins TRBV6-1 to TRBJ2-3, with TRBD1 as a weak D call on 5 bases. CDR1 and CDR2, looked up from the germline V gene, are MNHNS and SASEGT. V sheds 0 bases and J sheds 0 bases, leaving 10 bases between their ends. Taken from cysteine to phenylalanine, the CDR3 has 16 residues. Kept here is only the CDR3 DNA, which spans 48 bases and is read in frame from base 1.